The clone carrying this TCR beta chain was detected once. The CDR3 contains 15 residues. From germline, CDR1 is SEHNR and CDR2 FQNEAQ (reference sequence). Trimming at V came to 5 bases and at J to 2 bases, leaving 8 bases not matched to a gene. The entry originates in a study of blood T cell repertoires in COVID-19. Overall study context: From the United States, Italy and Spain came samples of acute and convalescent COVID-19. From T cells, B-cell-depleted T cells, or PBMCs came the material, which was cDNA or gDNA.

Study processing details: Amplification with reference gene primers provided the estimates of nucleated cell counts. Only in-frame clones appear in the TCRdb table, and some are missing; sequencing was by immunoSEQ multiplex PCR. That table supplies the V and J calls and clone size; D and trimming were determined from the DNA. The sample records 30,000 to 40,000 clones, more than 75% being singletons. The chain links TRBV7-9 to TRBJ1-1, with TRBD1 matching over 7 bases. This TCR was recovered from a woman between 55 and 75 years old with acute or convalescent COVID-19. Sequenced: peripheral blood. The CDR3 nucleotides read TGTGCCAGCAGCCAACAGACAGGGTTTAACACTGAAGCTTTCTTT. Protein product: CASSQQTGFNTEAFF.